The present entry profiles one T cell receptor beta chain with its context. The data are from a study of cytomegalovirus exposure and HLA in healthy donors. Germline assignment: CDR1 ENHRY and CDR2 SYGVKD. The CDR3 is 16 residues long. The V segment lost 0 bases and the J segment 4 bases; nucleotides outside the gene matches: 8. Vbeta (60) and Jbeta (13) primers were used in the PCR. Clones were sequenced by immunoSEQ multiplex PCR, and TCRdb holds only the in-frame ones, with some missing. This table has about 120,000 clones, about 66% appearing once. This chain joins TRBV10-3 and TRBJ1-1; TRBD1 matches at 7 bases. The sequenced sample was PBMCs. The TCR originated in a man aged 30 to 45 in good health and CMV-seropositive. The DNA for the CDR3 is TGTGCCATCAGTGAGTCCAAACTACAGGGGATCACTGAAGCTTTCTTT. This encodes CAISESKLQGITEAFF.